These 16 T cell receptor beta chains share one sample of origin, sequenced in a study of T cell responses to AZD1222 COVID-19 vaccine (dated by TCRdb to 2020 to 2022). What this sample's time point label stands for: baseline before first vaccination. Libraries were constructed by the immunoSEQ multiplex PCR assay. Held by TCRdb, this immuneACCESS table contains in-frame sequences only and omits some clones. Under half of the omission traces to an unresolved V gene where checked; the cause of the rest is unknown. In all, the sample holds 55,000 to 85,000 clones, and roughly 84% of those were seen once. Approximately 9.8% of the sample lies in the top ten. Sample: peripheral blood, taken on day 0 of AZD1222 vaccination. Receptors originate from an adult in good health.

The chain combines TRBV29-1 with TRBJ1-1; 7 bases match TRBD1. The CDR3 sequence is 13 residues long. V shed 3 bases, J shed 3 bases, and the junction held 4 bases outside the gene matches. Looked up from germline, CDR1 is SQVTM and CDR2 is ANQGSEA. CDR3 sequence (DNA): TGCAGCGTTGATAAAACAGGGGACACTGAAGCTTTCTTT. It specifies CSVDKTGDTEAFF.

The CDR3 DNA sequence: TGCGCCACCAAGGGACCTTCGAACACTGAAGCTTTCTTT. This codes for CATKGPSNTEAFF. The V call is TRBV5-1, the J call TRBJ1-1; D possibly corresponds to TRBD1 (5 bases). The CDR3 loop spans 13 amino acids. The V gene's germline CDR1 is SGHRS and CDR2 YFSETQ. Deletions cut 9 bases from V and 1 base from J, with 13 bases between.

The CDR3 DNA sequence: TGTGCCAGCACTCAAAGCCGGGCCGGAGCTCATGGCTACACCTTC. It translates to CASTQSRAGAHGYTF. The V gene is TRBV7-9, the J gene TRBJ1-2, with D unresolved. The V and J ends lost 7 bases and 6 bases respectively, with 21 bases between them. The CDR3 contains 15 residues. The V gene's germline CDR1 is SEHNR and CDR2 FQNEAQ (reference sequence).

This sequence joins TRBV5-1 and TRBJ1-2, with TRBD1 identical over 9 bases. The germline V gene encodes CDR1 SGHRS and CDR2 YFSETQ. CDR3 length: 15 amino acids. The V segment lost 0 bases and the J segment 8 bases; nucleotides outside the gene matches: 8. DNA of the CDR3: TGCGCCAGCAGCTTGGCGGGACAGGGAAGCGGGGGCTACACCTTC. Its translation is CASSLAGQGSGGYTF.

The chain joins TRBV4-1 to TRBJ2-7, with 7 nucleotides matching TRBD1. CDR1 and CDR2 (germline): MGHRA, YSYEKL. The CDR3 totals 15 residues. The V gene end was trimmed by 1 base and the J gene end by 3 bases; junction bases not matched to a gene: 6. This CDR3 is CASSQGQGHIYEQYF. The CDR3 DNA reads as TGCGCCAGCAGCCAAGGACAGGGACATATCTACGAGCAGTACTTC.

The chain employs TRBV4-1 and TRBJ1-4; D unclear. The CDR3 contains 11 residues. Germline V gene lookup returns CDR1 MGHRA and CDR2 YSYEKL. V was pared by 0 bases and J by 12 bases, with 5 bases between. The CDR3 protein is CASSQERQLFF. Written as DNA, the CDR3 is TGCGCCAGCAGCCAAGAAAGGCAACTGTTTTTT.

This rearrangement joins TRBV10-3 to TRBJ1-2, with D tentatively TRBD1 (6 bases). Germline-derived CDR1 and CDR2 are ENHRY and SYGVKD. This CDR3 is built from 13 residues. The V end lost 6 bases, the J end lost 6 bases, and 14 bases lay between the germline ends. The CDR3 is CAISLTGPNGYTF. The CDR3 DNA reads TGTGCCATCAGCCTCACAGGGCCCAATGGCTACACCTTC.

The chain recombines TRBV3-1 (or the pseudogene TRBV3-2) with TRBJ1-1; D is uncertain. V gave up 4 bases and J gave up 5 bases, with 5 bases separating them. The CDR3 sequence is 11 residues long. The germline CDR1 and CDR2 sequences are LGHDT and YNNKEL (reference sequence). The chain's CDR3 is CASSRGTEAFF. CDR3 coding DNA: TGTGCCAGCAGCCGAGGTACTGAAGCTTTCTTT.

The chain is built from TRBV11-1 and TRBJ2-7; tentatively, D is TRBD1 (5 bases). Germline V lookup: CDR1 SGHAT, CDR2 FQDESV (reference sequence). The V end was cut by 2 bases, the J end by 3 bases, with 5 bases between. The CDR3 is 12 amino acids. The CDR3 nucleotides read TGTGCCAGCAGCTTACAGGGCTACGAGCAGTACTTC. Amino acid sequence: CASSLQGYEQYF.

This clone came up once. CDR3 in amino acids: CASSLVRGQQDQPQHF. CDR3 bases: TGTGCCAGCAGCTTAGTCAGGGGGCAGCAGGATCAGCCCCAGCATTTT. J is TRBJ1-5 and V is TRBV7-8; 8 bases map to TRBD1. The CDR3 consists of 16 residues. V trimming: 1 base; J trimming: 5 bases; junction bases outside the gene matches: 7. From germline, CDR1 is SGHVS and CDR2 FQNEAQ.

This clone showed up just once. V is TRBV5-4 and J is TRBJ1-6, with 8 bases lining up with TRBD1. Germline V gene data show CDR1 as SGHNT and CDR2 as YYREEE (reference sequence). The CDR3 is made up of 15 amino acids. V trimming: 4 bases; J trimming: 7 bases; junction bases outside the gene matches: 7. CDR3 coding DNA: TGTGCCAGCAGCCCCTTGCAGGGGGCGAATTCACCCCTCCACTTT. Its protein is CASSPLQGANSPLHF.

The rearrangement joins TRBV19 to TRBJ1-2, with 7 bases aligning to TRBD1. There are 16 residues in the CDR3. The germline V gene encodes CDR1 LNHDA and CDR2 SQIVND (reference sequence). V lost 6 bases and J lost 1; bases outside the gene matches: 11. CDR3 sequence (DNA): TGTGCCAGTAGACGTGGGACAGCGAATGATAACTATGGCTACACCTTC. This gives the protein CASRRGTANDNYGYTF.

This rearrangement joins TRBV4-3 to TRBJ2-2, with 8 bases matching TRBD1. CDR3 length: 18 residues. The trim removed 0 bases at V and 3 bases at J, leaving 9 bases unmatched. Germline CDR1 and CDR2: LGHNA and YSLEER. CDR3 in DNA: TGCGCCAGCAGCCAAGATTCCCGGGACAGGTATTACACCGGGGAGCTGTTTTTT. Translated: CASSQDSRDRYYTGELFF.

The rearrangement joins TRBV10-1 to TRBJ2-5, with 8 bases matching TRBD2. Per the germline V gene, CDR1 is WNHNN and CDR2 is SYGVQD (reference sequence). This CDR3 contains 15 residues. The junction had 7 bases not matched to a gene; V was cut back by 2 bases and J by 5 bases. CDR3 sequence (DNA): TGCGCCAGCAGTGAGAGGAGCGGGGGCGGGGAGACCCAGTACTTC. It specifies CASSERSGGGETQYF.

For the CDR3, the DNA is TGTGCCAGCGGGGCCGGGGTGACCTCCTACAATGAGCAGTTCTTC. Translation: CASGAGVTSYNEQFF. V usage is TRBV2 and J usage is TRBJ2-1; D tentatively fits TRBD1 or TRBD2 (5 bases each). Germline V CDR1 and CDR2: SNHLY, FYNNEI. The CDR3 totals 15 residues. With 8 bases removed from V and 0 bases from J, the gap between germline ends came to 14 bases.

The CDR3 nucleotides read TGTGCCAGCAGTTTGGGTCTGTCTAGGGTGGCGTACTTC. Its translation is CASSLGLSRVAYF. The chain links TRBV12-3 or TRBV12-4 to TRBJ2-7, with D hard to call. The CDR3 extends over 13 amino acids. V shed 3 bases and J shed 12 bases, with 18 bases lying between them.